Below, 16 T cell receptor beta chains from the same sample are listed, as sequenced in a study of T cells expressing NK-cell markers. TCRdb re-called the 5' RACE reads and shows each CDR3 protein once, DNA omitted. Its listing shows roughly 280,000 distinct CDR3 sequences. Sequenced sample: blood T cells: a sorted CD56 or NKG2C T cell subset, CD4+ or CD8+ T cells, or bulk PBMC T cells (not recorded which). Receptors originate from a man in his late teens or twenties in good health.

CDR3: CSAAPPTGSDIQYF. This chain joins TRBV20-1 and TRBJ2-4; lacking DNA, the TRBD1 call made by TCRdb goes unchecked. The CDR3 is 14 amino acids. From germline, CDR1 is DFQATT and CDR2 SNEGSKA (reference sequence).

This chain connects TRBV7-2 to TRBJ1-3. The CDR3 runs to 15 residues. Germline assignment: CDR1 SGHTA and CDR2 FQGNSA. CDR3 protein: CASSMDSLGINTIYF.

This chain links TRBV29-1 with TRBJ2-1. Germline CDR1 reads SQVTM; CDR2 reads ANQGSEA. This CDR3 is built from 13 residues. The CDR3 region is CSASQSSYNEQFF.

The CDR3 region is CSVGRINQPQHF. The genes are TRBV20-1 and TRBJ1-5. Germline V gives CDR1 DFQATT, CDR2 SNEGSKA (reference sequence). This CDR3 comprises 12 residues.

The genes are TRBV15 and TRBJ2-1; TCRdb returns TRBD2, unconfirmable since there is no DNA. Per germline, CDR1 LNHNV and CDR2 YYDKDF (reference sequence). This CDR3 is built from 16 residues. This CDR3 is CATSRPRTSRDNEQFF.

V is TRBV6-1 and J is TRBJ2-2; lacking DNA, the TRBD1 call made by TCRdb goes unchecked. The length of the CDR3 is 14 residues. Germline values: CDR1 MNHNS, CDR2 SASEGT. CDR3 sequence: CASSDQGAVGELFF.

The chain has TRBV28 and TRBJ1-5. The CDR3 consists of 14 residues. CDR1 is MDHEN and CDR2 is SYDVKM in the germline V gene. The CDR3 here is CASSLSVGNQPQHF.

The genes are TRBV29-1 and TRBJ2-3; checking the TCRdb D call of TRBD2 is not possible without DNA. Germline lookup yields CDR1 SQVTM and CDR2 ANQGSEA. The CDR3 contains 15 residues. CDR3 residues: CSVEAPHVVGDTQYF.

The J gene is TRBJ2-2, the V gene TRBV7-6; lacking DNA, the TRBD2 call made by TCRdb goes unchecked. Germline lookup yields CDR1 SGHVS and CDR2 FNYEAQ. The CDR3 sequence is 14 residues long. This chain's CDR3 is CASGGASGTGELFF.

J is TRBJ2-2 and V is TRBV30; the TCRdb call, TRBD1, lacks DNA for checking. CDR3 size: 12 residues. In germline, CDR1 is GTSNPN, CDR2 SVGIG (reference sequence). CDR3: CAGGHPRGELFF.

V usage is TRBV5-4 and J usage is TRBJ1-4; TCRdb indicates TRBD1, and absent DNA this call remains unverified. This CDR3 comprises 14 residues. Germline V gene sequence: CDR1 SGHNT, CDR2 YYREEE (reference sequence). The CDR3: CASSSGTGHEKLFF.

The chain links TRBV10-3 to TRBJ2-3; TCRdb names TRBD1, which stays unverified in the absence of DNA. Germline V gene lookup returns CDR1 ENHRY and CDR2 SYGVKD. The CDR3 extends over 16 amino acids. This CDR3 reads CAISDPSGQATDTQYF.

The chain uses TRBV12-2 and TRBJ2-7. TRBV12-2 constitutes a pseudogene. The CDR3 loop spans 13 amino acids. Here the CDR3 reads CASRLLSRYEQYF.

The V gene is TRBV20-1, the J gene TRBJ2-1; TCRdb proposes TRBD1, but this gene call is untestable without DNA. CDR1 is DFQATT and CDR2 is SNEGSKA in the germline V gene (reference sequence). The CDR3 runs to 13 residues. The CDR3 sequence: CSAADRGGNEQFF.

CDR3 sequence reads: CASSLMVGRAYNEQFF. The chain uses TRBV7-6 and TRBJ2-1. CDR1 and CDR2 (germline): SGHVS, FNYEAQ. This CDR3 is built from 16 residues.

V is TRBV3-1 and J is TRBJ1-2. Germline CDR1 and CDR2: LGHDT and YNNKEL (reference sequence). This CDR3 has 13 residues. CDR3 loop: CASSRQTLWGYTF.